The TCR beta chain under discussion was sequenced for a study of blood T cell repertoires in COVID-19. Study at large: T cells, B-cell-depleted T cells, or PBMCs provided the cDNA or gDNA that served as material.

As originally analysed: Reference gene primer amplification yielded estimated nucleated cell counts. Data came from immunoSEQ multiplex PCR; TCRdb stores just in-frame clones and leaves some out. V, J and clone size are taken as reported in that table, and D and trimming were inferred from the DNA itself. This table holds about 70,000 clones, roughly 79% found once. The germline V gene encodes CDR1 SEHNR and CDR2 FQNEAQ (reference sequence). The V end was cut by 4 bases, the J end by 8 bases, with 8 bases between. The CDR3 runs to 11 residues. The V and J genes are TRBV7-9 and TRBJ1-2; D unresolved. The receptor was isolated from a woman aged 70-85 years with acute or convalescent COVID-19. What was sequenced was peripheral blood. DNA of the CDR3: TGTGCCAGCAGCTGGACTGAGGGCTACACCTTC. Translated, it gives CASSWTEGYTF.